This T cell receptor (beta chain) originates from a study of blood T cell repertoires in COVID-19. Germline V gene lookup returns CDR1 MNHEY and CDR2 SMNVEV (reference sequence). V lost 7 bases and J lost 4, with 16 bases in between. This CDR3 is built from 14 residues. Here immunoSEQ multiplex PCR was the method, and the copy in TCRdb shows in-frame clones only, minus some. The sample gives about 120,000 clones, 70% to 90% of which show up once; almost 8.5% is in the top ten. This clone was seen once. The receptor comes from a woman in her 70s who had recovered from COVID-19. Sample: peripheral blood. The chain uses TRBV27 and TRBJ1-2; D might be TRBD1 (6 bases). The CDR3 is CASTRAGASYGYTF. CDR3 in DNA: TGTGCCAGCACCAGAGCAGGGGCCTCCTATGGCTACACCTTC.